Below are 5 T cell receptor beta chains sequenced from a single sample in a study of Ad26.COV2.S vaccination and SARS-CoV-2 variants. TCRdb keeps only in-frame clones here, not all; method: immunoSEQ multiplex PCR. This sample has 300,000 to 350,000 clones, with 86% found just once. Treatment in this sample: roughly 19 received Ad26.COV2.S at low or high dose, single or two shots; roughly 5 received placebo; per-sample allocation not given. It was on day 63 after the first vaccine or placebo injection that samples were taken. This specimen consisted of peripheral blood, obtained in a trial of Ad26.COV2.S vaccine versus placebo. The receptors stem from a person between 18 and 65 years old who received the Ad26.COV2.S COVID-19 vaccine or a placebo.

This clone was counted between two and nine times. The genes are TRBV30 and TRBJ2-2; no reliable D call. V was trimmed by 2 bases and J by 8 bases, leaving 9 bases between them. CDR1 and CDR2 (germline): GTSNPN, SVGIG (reference sequence). The CDR3 extends over 12 amino acids. CDR3 amino acids: CAWSPPRGELFF. CDR3 DNA: TGTGCCTGGAGTCCACCCCGGGGGGAGCTGTTTTTT. Looking up the rest from reference TRBV30 and TRBJ2-2 gives the full variable domain: SQTIHQWPATLVQPVGSPLSLECTVEGTSNPNLYWYRQAAGRGLQLLFYSVGIGQISSEVPQNLSASRPQDRQFILSSKKLLLSDSGFYLCAWSPPRGELFFGEGSRLTVL.

The chain links TRBV5-1 to TRBJ2-2; a possible D gene is TRBD1 (5 bases). The CDR3 sequence is 15 residues long. The V end was cut by 1 base, the J end by 6 bases, with 13 bases between. Looked up from germline, CDR1 is SGHRS and CDR2 is YFSETQ. The CDR3 sequence: CASSLSDIRSGELFF. CDR3 sequence (DNA): TGCGCCAGCAGCTTGTCGGACATCAGGTCCGGGGAGCTGTTTTTT.

This rearrangement joins TRBV9 to TRBJ2-3; 7 positions agree with TRBD2. Germline V gene sequence: CDR1 SGDLS, CDR2 YYNGEE. This CDR3 region has 16 residues. After removal of 1 base from V and 1 base from J, the junction contained 6 bases not matched to a gene. CDR3 residues: CASSVNSGRGTDTQYF. CDR3 bases: TGTGCCAGCAGCGTAAATAGCGGGCGCGGCACAGATACGCAGTATTTT. Drawing the rest from reference TRBV9 and TRBJ2-3, the complete variable domain is DSGVTQTPKHLITATGQRVTLRCSPRSGDLSVYWYQQSLDQGLQFLIQYYNGEERAKGNILERFSAQQFPDLHSELNLSSLELGDSALYFCASSVNSGRGTDTQYFGPGTRLTVL.

This sequence joins TRBV6-4 and TRBJ1-1; D call uncertain. The CDR3 is 11 amino acids. The ends were cut back, 3 bases at V and 5 bases at J, with 4 bases in the middle. Germline V CDR1 and CDR2: MRHNA, SNTAGT. The CDR3 coding sequence is TGTGCCAGCAGTGATGGAACTGAAGCTTTCTTT. It specifies CASSDGTEAFF.

The genes are TRBV6-5 and TRBJ2-3; no firm D call. Germline loops: CDR1 MNHEY, CDR2 SVGAGI. The CDR3 runs 13 residues. V lost 10 bases and J lost 2, with 13 bases in between. The CDR3 is CAIRSSTTDTQYF. The CDR3, as DNA: TGTGCCATCCGGAGTAGTACCACAGATACGCAGTATTTT.